These T cell receptor beta chains were read from a single sample in a study of tumor-infiltrating lymphocytes in primary liver carcinoma. TCRdb re-called the multiplex PCR reads through MiXCR, storing one row per CDR3 protein. The top ten clones hold less than 15% of a sample with 100,000 or so distinct CDR3 sequences, around 71% of them seen once. Specimen: liver tumor tissue from sampling region 2. Every receptor here comes from a woman aged 55-69 years with primary liver carcinoma and hepatitis B virus infection. Each CDR3 is given with its conserved first and last residue. D genes are given only for firm matches. The size entry is marked missing in some rows and otherwise reads once, few, many or a size class.

V	size	J	D	DNA	CDR3
TRBV11-1	NA	TRBJ2-5	TRBD2	TGTGCCAACAGCACCCGACTAGCGAGAGAAGAGACTCAGTATTTC	CANSTRLAREETQYF
TRBV11-2	NA	TRBJ2-7	NA	TGTGCCAGCAGCGATATCCGGGGGCTCTATTACTACGAGCAGTACTTC	CASSDIRGLYYYEQYF
TRBV11-2	NA	TRBJ2-3	NA	TGTGCCAGCAGCTTAACAATGGGGAGAGGGAGCACAGATATGCGGTATTTT	CASSLTMGRGSTDMRYF
TRBV5-1	many	TRBJ1-4	NA	TGCGCCAGCAGCTTGGCCACTAATGAAAAACTGTTTTTT	CASSLATNEKLFF
TRBV29-1	NA	TRBJ2-3	NA	TGCAACGTCCGGGACCCTTCAAGGGATACGCAGTATTTT	CNVRDPSRDTQYF
TRBV2	NA	TRBJ1-2	TRBD1	TGTGCCAGCAGTGTGGAACAGGGGGACTATGGCTACACCTTC	CASSVEQGDYGYTF
TRBV28	many	TRBJ2-7	NA	TGTGCCAGCAGCCTCAACCGAGGACTCTCCTACGAGCAGTACTTC	CASSLNRGLSYEQYF
TRBV4-2	many	TRBJ2-2	TRBD2	TGTGCCAGCAGCCAAGATCTTCTAAGCGGGAGCGGGGAGCTGTTTTTT	CASSQDLLSGSGELFF
TRBV7-9	NA	TRBJ1-1	TRBD1	TGTGCCAGCAGCTCCCAACCCGGACAGGGGAGCACTGAAGCTTCCTTT	CASSSQPGQGSTEASF
TRBV20-1	NA	TRBJ1-2	NA	TGCAGTGCTATGCCGTTCCGGGGCTACGCCTTC	CSAMPFRGYAF
TRBV11-2	NA	TRBJ2-5	TRBD1	TGTACCAGCAGCTTAGGTAGAGGGGGCCAAGAGGCCCGGTACTTC	CTSSLGRGGQEARYF
TRBV30	once	TRBJ1-5	TRBD1	TGTGCCTGGAGTGTACGGGTGACAGGGGAGGACTATAGCAATCAGCCCCAGCATTTT	CAWSVRVTGEDYSNQPQHF
TRBV10-2	NA	TRBJ1-5	NA	TGCGCCAGCAATGAGTTTGGCGAACAGGGTAATCAGCCCCAGCATTTT	CASNEFGEQGNQPQHF
TRBV6-5	NA	TRBJ2-2	NA	TGTGCCAGTAAAGGCGGGACGAAGACCGGGGAGATGTTTTTT	CASKGGTKTGEMFF
TRBV5-1	once	TRBJ2-1	TRBD2	TGCGCCAGCAGCTTGGATCCTAGTGGGACTAACAATGAGCAGTTCTTC	CASSLDPSGTNNEQFF
TRBV28	many	TRBJ1-4	TRBD1	TGTGCCAGCGGGACAGCTACTTATGAAAAACTGTTTTTT	CASGTATYEKLFF
TRBV10-3	NA	TRBJ1-5	NA	TGTGCCATCAGTGAGACGAATCAGTCCCTGCATTTT	CAISETNQSLHF
TRBV29-1	NA	TRBJ2-7	TRBD2	TGCAGCGTTGAAGCTAGCGGGAGCTACGACCAGTACTTC	CSVEASGSYDQYF
TRBV11-2	NA	TRBJ2-1	NA	TGTGCCAGCAGCTTAGAGACAAGCGCAGGTGAGCAGTCCTTC	CASSLETSAGEQSF
TRBV28	few	TRBJ2-1	NA	TGTGCCAGCAGCCTTTCAGTACTAGATTACAATGAGCAGTTCTTC	CASSLSVLDYNEQFF
TRBV12-5	NA	TRBJ2-7	TRBD1	TGTGCTAGTGGGCGGGACAGGGCGAACGAGCAGTATTTC	CASGRDRANEQYF
TRBV11-2	NA	TRBJ1-5	NA	TGTGCCAGCAGCGTCCGGATGGGAGGGGATGAGACCCAGCATTTT	CASSVRMGGDETQHF
TRBV11-1	NA	TRBJ2-7	NA	TGTGCCAGCAGCTTCAGGCCCATAGGAGCCCTTTACGAGCAGTACTTC	CASSFRPIGALYEQYF
TRBV6-6	NA	TRBJ2-7	NA	TGTGCCAGCAGTTGGGACGGTTCATCCTACGGGCAGTACTTC	CASSWDGSSYGQYF
TRBV7-9	NA	TRBJ2-7	TRBD2	TGTGGCAGCAGCTTACCTAGCGGTTACGAGCAATACTTC	CGSSLPSGYEQYF
TRBV11-2	few	TRBJ2-1	NA	TGTGCCAGCAGCCCGGACAGTGCTCACACCTACAATGAGCAGTTCTTC	CASSPDSAHTYNEQFF
TRBV29-1	medium-sized	TRBJ2-1	TRBD2	TGCAGCGTTGGGGGGTCTAGCGGAACGTACAATGAGCAGTTCTTC	CSVGGSSGTYNEQFF
TRBV6-1	many	TRBJ2-1	TRBD2	TGTGCCAGCAGGCTAGCGGGAGCCTCCTACAATGAGCAGTTCTTC	CASRLAGASYNEQFF
TRBV5-4	few	TRBJ2-3	TRBD2	TGTGCCAGCAGCCCATCTAGCGGCAGCACAGATACGCAGTATTTT	CASSPSSGSTDTQYF
TRBV28	few	TRBJ2-7	NA	TGTGCCAGCAGTTTTGCGGGACGATTGAACGTAGAGCAGTACTTC	CASSFAGRLNVEQYF
TRBV7-9	many	TRBJ1-2	TRBD1	TGTGCCAGCAGCTCTGGGACAGGGGTTGGGTATGGCTACACCTTC	CASSSGTGVGYGYTF
TRBV29-1	many	TRBJ2-1	NA	TGCAGCGTTGAGGGGGGGGCAGGGGCAAATGAGCAGTTCTTC	CSVEGGAGANEQFF
TRBV5-4	NA	TRBJ2-7	TRBD2	TGTGCCAGCAGCTCTCGTCGGGGGTCTAGCGGGATTCGCGAGCAGTACTTC	CASSSRRGSSGIREQYF
TRBV7-2	NA	TRBJ1-1	NA	TGTGCCAGCAGCCAGAGGAACACTGAAGCTTTCTTT	CASSQRNTEAFF